This TCR beta chain was captured by sequencing in a study of post-analysis software for immune sequencing data (dated by TCRdb to 2015 to 2017). Study-wide context: Disease courses on record covered relapsing-remitting, secondary progressive and progressive-relapsing multiple sclerosis, though some patients had no subtype annotation. A subset of samples was prepared in parallel using single-end sample barcoding, then pooled and co-amplified after Illumina adapter ligation. The multiple sclerosis patient repertoires were compared with about a dozen previously published healthy control repertoires from donors aged 6 to 25 years. The full study reports these points: Normalized Chao1 diversity was significantly lower in multiple sclerosis patients than controls, suggesting substantial peripheral T-cell clonal expansion. When samples were clustered directly using the F measure, samples prepared in the same batch co-clustered strongly, which prompted a batch-effect correction. A few TRBV segments, including TRBV5-6, TRBV5-1 and TRBV20-1, were significantly more frequent in patients than controls. The multiple sclerosis patient group was slightly younger than the control group.

To note about this clonotype: Its antigen specificity is not known. No base quality values were provided; no much bigger clone lies one nucleotide off.

The CDR3 sequence holds 15 residues, the cysteine and phenylalanine included. Only CDR3 DNA remains: 45 bases, in frame from the first base. At the junction V is shortened by 3 bases and J by 5 bases, with 14 bases in between. Library method: PCR. TCRdb names Illumina HiSeq 2500 as the instrument used. Unique molecular identifiers were incorporated into TCR beta cDNA libraries to reduce PCR and sequencing biases. Approximately 500,000 cDNA molecules were obtained for every 1 to 10 million input T cells, so each molecule roughly corresponded to one T cell. The patient libraries were prepared and sequenced using the same protocol as the earlier healthy control dataset. Samples belonging to the same batch were prepared together, multiplexed and sequenced on a shared HiSeq lane. Regarding the original processing steps: MIGEC handled the raw barcoded reads, throwing out single-read molecular identifier groups before consensus assembly and CDR3 extraction. VDJtools was used for post-analysis of the clonotype tables, with diversity normalized by down-sampling every dataset to the smallest sample size. In repertoire overlap clustering, CDR3 amino acid sequences, but not nucleotide sequences, were matched to correct batch-related cross-sample contamination. TCRdb cleaned the public reads at Q25 with fastp, built clones with MiXCR and kept in-frame beta chains. A single entry per CDR3 protein holds the most common genes and DNA from its merged rows. TCRdb's processing, not the authors' own work, is the source of the V and J calls. This sample lists 600,000 to 700,000 distinct CDR3 sequences; roughly three fifths were detected once. Roughly 10% of the sample is held by the ten biggest clonotypes.

To demonstrate the VDJtools post-analysis software, the study profiled TCR beta repertoires from the peripheral blood of 13 young patients with multiple sclerosis. The patients with multiple sclerosis were children and adolescents between about 6 and 16 years of age. This TCR derives from a girl aged 2-10 years with multiple sclerosis. The specimen sequenced was blood. This sequence uses TRBV12-3 or TRBV12-4 and TRBJ2-1; the D gene lacks a confident call. The base sequence is TGTGCCAGCAGTTTCCTTCAGCATGGCGACAATGAGCAGTTCTTC. It is translated as CASSFLQHGDNEQFF.